These 27 T cell receptor beta chains share one sample of origin, sequenced in a study of shared clonotypes between healthy human individuals. Only in-frame clones appear in the TCRdb table, and some are missing; sequencing was by immunoSEQ multiplex PCR. The sample has over a million clones; 75% to 85% are singletons. Source material: memory CD4+ T cells from PBMCs. Subset: CD45RA-negative fraction. The receptors shown here come from a man younger than 35 in good health. Some clones in this sample may be carry-over from other donors' samples.

This sequence joins TRBV6-6 and TRBJ2-7, with D tentatively TRBD1 (6 bases). Between the trimmed V and J ends, which lost 5 bases and 4 bases, there was a span of 18 bases. This CDR3 spans 15 amino acids. Germline loops: CDR1 MNHNY, CDR2 SVGAGI (reference sequence). CDR3: CASSAAQGGSYEQYF. In DNA form, the CDR3 reads TGTGCCAGCAGTGCAGCCCAAGGGGGTTCATACGAGCAGTACTTC.

The chain has TRBV7-5 and TRBJ2-1; the DNA was not used to check the table's D call, TRBD2. TRBV7-5 is a pseudogene segment. The CDR3 has 13 amino acids. CDR3 sequence reads: CARSPRTYNEQFF. Here the CDR3 DNA reads TGTGCCAGAAGCCCCAGGACTTACAATGAGCAGTTCTTC.

As for this clone: A much larger clone differs from this one at a single base, so this may be a read error. The identical CDR3 is also encoded by other nucleotide sequences in the sample. CDR3 coding DNA: TGTGCCATCAGTGACTTAGATACGCAGTATTTT. It translates to CAISDLDTQYF. V and J are TRBV10-3 and TRBJ2-3; D ambiguous. CDR1 and CDR2 from the germline V gene are ENHRY and SYGVKD. The CDR3 has 11 amino acids. V lost 3 bases, J lost 5 bases, and 3 bases lay in between.

This clone was detected many times. The chain combines TRBV5-4 with TRBJ1-1; D possibly corresponds to TRBD1 (5 bases). CDR1 and CDR2 from the germline V gene are SGHNT and YYREEE (reference sequence). The CDR3 contains 16 residues. The ends were cut back, 1 base at V and 3 bases at J, with 16 bases in the middle. The CDR3, as DNA: TGTGCCAGCAGCTTGCCCATGGGGGGAGGCGACACTGAAGCTTTCTTT. Translation gives CASSLPMGGGDTEAFF.

The sample holds one count of this clone. The genes are TRBV19 and TRBJ1-1; 7 bases are a match to TRBD1. The V and J ends lost 10 bases and 3 bases, in that order; junction bases with no gene match: 11. Germline assignment: CDR1 LNHDA and CDR2 SQIVND (reference sequence). This CDR3 region has 14 residues. As DNA, the CDR3 is TGTGCCACCCTGAGGGGGCTTGGGTACACTGAAGCTTTCTTT. This translates into CATLRGLGYTEAFF. The variable domain in full, with the rest retrieved from reference TRBV19 and TRBJ1-1, is DGGITQSPKYLFRKEGQNVTLSCEQNLNHDAMYWYRQDPGQGLRLIYYSQIVNDFQKGDIAEGYSVSREKKESFPLTVTSAQKNPTAFYLCATLRGLGYTEAFFGQGTRLTVV.

The V and J genes are TRBV28 and TRBJ2-2; 14 nucleotides line up with TRBD2. The V and J ends lost 3 bases and 5 bases, in that order; junction bases with no gene match: 8. Germline V gene lookup returns CDR1 MDHEN and CDR2 SYDVKM. There are 18 residues in the CDR3. CDR3 DNA sequence: TGTGCCAGCAGTTTTTCGGGACTAGCGGGAGAAGGGACCGGGGAGCTGTTTTTT. Amino acids: CASSFSGLAGEGTGELFF.

This rearrangement joins TRBV28 to TRBJ1-6; D uncertain. CDR1 and CDR2 (germline): MDHEN, SYDVKM. This CDR3 spans 15 amino acids. Trimming pared 5 bases from V and 10 bases from J, leaving 18 bases between. The CDR3 DNA is TGTGCCAGCAGTGTCTACCGGGCACAAATATCACCCCTCCACTTT. Translating it yields CASSVYRAQISPLHF.

This chain joins TRBV4-1 and TRBJ1-1; D possibly corresponds to TRBD1 (5 bases). This CDR3 is 16 amino acids long. V was shortened by 8 bases and J by 1 base, with 20 bases between the two germline ends. Germline loops: CDR1 MGHRA, CDR2 YSYEKL. CDR3 amino acids: CASSEGPSTENTEAFF. CDR3 DNA sequence: TGCGCCAGCTCAGAGGGACCGTCCACGGAGAACACTGAAGCTTTCTTT.

This chain uses TRBV2 with TRBJ2-7; D not certain. The ends were cut back, 5 bases at V and 0 bases at J, with 14 bases in the middle. This CDR3 is built from 15 residues. Germline V gives CDR1 SNHLY, CDR2 FYNNEI. CDR3 coding DNA: TGTGCCAGCAGTCTGTTGCAGGTTCTCTCCTACGAGCAGTACTTC. Amino acids: CASSLLQVLSYEQYF.

The rearrangement links TRBV30 to TRBJ2-2, with TRBD1 identical over 8 bases. The CDR3 is 13 amino acids. Germline CDR1 and CDR2: GTSNPN and SVGIG (reference sequence). V shed 4 bases, J shed 5 bases, and the junction held 3 bases outside the gene matches. The CDR3 bases are TGTGCCTGGACAGGACAGGGTACCGGGGAGCTGTTTTTT. Translation gives CAWTGQGTGELFF.

The chain links TRBV5-1 to TRBJ2-7, with TRBD2 matching 7 bases. This CDR3 comprises 15 residues. Unmatched junction bases numbered 7, after V lost 4 bases and J lost 0 bases. Germline CDR1 and CDR2: SGHRS and YFSETQ. This CDR3 is CASSGDGRSSYEQYF. The CDR3 nucleotides are TGCGCCAGCAGCGGGGACGGGAGGAGCTCCTACGAGCAGTACTTC.

CDR3 nucleotide sequence: TGTGCCAGCAGTTACTCTGGCGGGAAAGCCTACGAGCAGTACTTC. Translated: CASSYSGGKAYEQYF. This chain connects TRBV6-5 to TRBJ2-7; D is perhaps TRBD2 (6 bases). The length of the CDR3 is 15 residues. The germline CDR1 and CDR2 sequences are MNHEY and SVGAGI. Trimming removed 0 bases from V and 2 bases from J, with 11 bases in between.

The DNA of the CDR3 is TGCGCCAGCAGCCAAGTGGGAACAGGGGGTGAAAAACTGTTTTTT. It translates to CASSQVGTGGEKLFF. The V gene is TRBV4-1, the J gene TRBJ1-4; 8 nucleotides match TRBD1. The ends lost 1 base at V and 7 bases at J; junction bases unmatched: 5. This CDR3 is built from 15 residues. Germline V gene lookup returns CDR1 MGHRA and CDR2 YSYEKL.

The chain links TRBV6-6 to TRBJ2-7; D is uncertain. The CDR3 runs to 13 residues. CDR1 MNHNY and CDR2 SVGAGI come from the germline V gene (reference sequence). V was trimmed by 5 bases and J by 0 bases, leaving 8 bases between them. The CDR3 here is CASSLGYSYEQYF. The CDR3 nucleotides read TGTGCCAGCAGTCTAGGCTACTCCTACGAGCAGTACTTC.

The chain recombines TRBV5-4 with TRBJ2-7, with 9 bases lining up with TRBD1. V shed 6 bases, J shed 2 bases, and the junction held 3 bases outside the gene matches. Germline CDR1 and CDR2: SGHNT and YYREEE (reference sequence). CDR3 length equals 13 residues. The CDR3 DNA follows: TGTGCCAGCAAACAGGGGGCAACCTACGAGCAGTACTTC. Its protein is CASKQGATYEQYF.

The chain couples TRBV29-1 to TRBJ2-3; D is ambiguous. Germline values: CDR1 SQVTM, CDR2 ANQGSEA. Trimming stripped 7 bases from V and 6 bases from J, with 8 bases between. This CDR3 region has 10 residues. The CDR3 sequence: CSAMYDTQYF. DNA of the CDR3: TGCAGCGCGATGTATGATACGCAGTATTTT.

This clone was detected only once. The CDR3 spells CASSPDGRSTGELFF. DNA for the CDR3: TGTGCCAGCTCACCTGACGGCCGATCCACCGGGGAGCTGTTTTTT. V is TRBV18 and J is TRBJ2-2; D uncertain. V lost 3 bases and J lost 4, with 12 bases in between. Germline-derived CDR1 and CDR2 are KGHSH and LQKENI. CDR3 length: 15 amino acids.

This clone appeared a few times. The chain recombines TRBV5-1 with TRBJ1-1; possible D gene TRBD1, 6 bases. The germline CDR1 and CDR2 sequences are SGHRS and YFSETQ. This CDR3 has 13 residues. V lost 7 bases and J 1 base, leaving 11 bases between the germline ends. The CDR3 spells CASGPTGNTEAFF. The CDR3 bases are TGCGCCAGCGGCCCGACAGGGAACACTGAAGCTTTCTTT.

This clone was counted a single time. The rearrangement links TRBV6-5 to TRBJ2-2; D perhaps matches TRBD2 (6 bases). The germline gives CDR1 MNHEY, CDR2 SVGAGI. V shed 1 base and J shed 5 bases, with 8 bases lying between them. The CDR3 totals 14 residues. In nucleotides, the CDR3 is TGTGCCAGCAGTTACTGGGAGGAAACCGGGGAGCTGTTTTTT. As protein: CASSYWEETGELFF.

The rearrangement uses TRBV13 and TRBJ2-1; 8 nucleotides agree with TRBD2. This CDR3 is built from 13 residues. After removal of 5 bases from V and 14 bases from J, the junction contained 11 bases not matched to a gene. Germline loops: CDR1 PRHDT, CDR2 FYEKMQ (reference sequence). The CDR3 DNA is TGTGCCAGCAGCCGCGGGGTAGTCGGGAGGGAGTTCTTC. Protein: CASSRGVVGREFF.

The rearrangement uses TRBV29-1 and TRBJ2-1; TRBD2 agrees at 8 bases. There are 12 residues in the CDR3. The germline CDR1 and CDR2 sequences are SQVTM and ANQGSEA. V dropped 7 bases and J dropped 4; count of bases not matched to a gene: 3. The CDR3 nucleotides read TGCAGCGCCTCTAGCGGGTACAATGAGCAGTTCTTC. Protein product: CSASSGYNEQFF.

The rearrangement uses TRBV5-1 and TRBJ1-1, with 9 bases that match TRBD1. J lost 10 bases, V lost 0 bases, and 10 bases had no gene match. This CDR3 is 15 amino acids long. Germline CDR1 and CDR2: SGHRS and YFSETQ. The CDR3 DNA reads TGCGCCAGCAGCTTGGATCCGGGACAGGGCATACGAGCTTTCTTT. It encodes CASSLDPGQGIRAFF.

The rearrangement joins TRBV10-3 to TRBJ2-1; 10 bases align to TRBD2. V was clipped by 2 bases and J by 6 bases; unmatched bases: 13. This CDR3 comprises 18 residues. CDR1 and CDR2 from the germline V gene are ENHRY and SYGVKD. CDR3 in amino acids: CAISEPSGSLSNPNEQFF. CDR3 nucleotides: TGTGCCATCAGTGAGCCTAGCGGGAGCCTCTCGAATCCCAATGAGCAGTTCTTC.

On this clone: Other nucleotide sequences from this sample produce the same CDR3. This chain joins TRBV5-4 and TRBJ2-2; D not certain. CDR1 and CDR2 (germline): SGHNT, YYREEE (reference sequence). The CDR3 is 16 residues long. V lost 0 bases to trimming and J lost 5 bases, with 14 bases between them. CDR3: CASSLAGRRTTGELFF. In DNA form, the CDR3 reads TGTGCCAGCAGCTTGGCCGGCCGCCGCACGACCGGGGAGCTGTTTTTT. The full variable domain, in which reference TRBV5-4 and TRBJ2-2 provide the parts outside the CDR3, is ETGVTQSPTHLIKTRGQQVTLRCSSQSGHNTVSWYQQALGQGPQFIFQYYREEENGRGNFPPRFSGLQFPNYSSELNVNALELDDSALYLCASSLAGRRTTGELFFGEGSRLTVL.

The chain joins TRBV5-6 to TRBJ2-7, with a tentative D call TRBD2 (6 bases). The germline gives CDR1 SGHDT, CDR2 YYEEEE. CDR3 size: 13 residues. V was cut by 0 bases and J by 6 bases, with 10 bases left in between. CDR3 nucleotides: TGTGCCAGCAGCTTGGTTGGGGGAGGCGAGCAGTACTTC. It yields the protein CASSLVGGGEQYF.

Regarding this clone: It may be a read error: a sequence one base away is much more abundant. This chain uses TRBV5-1 with TRBJ2-1; 9 bases fit TRBD2. V lost 0 bases to trimming and J lost 8 bases; unmatched junction nucleotides: 6. CDR3 size: 15 residues. Looked up from germline, CDR1 is SGHRS and CDR2 is YFSETQ. CDR3 loop: CASSLEGGRAHEQFF. CDR3 bases: TGCGCCAGCAGCTTGGAGGGCGGGAGGGCCCATGAGCAGTTCTTC.

This clone turned up a few times. The chain carries TRBV11-2 and TRBJ1-3, with no clear D. Between the trimmed V and J ends, which lost 5 bases and 4 bases, there was a span of 21 bases. This CDR3 is 17 amino acids long. From germline, CDR1 is SGHAT and CDR2 FQNNGV. The CDR3 DNA reads as TGTGCCAGCAGCCCCCTTGAACGGGGTTTATCCGGAAACACCATATATTTT. It yields the protein CASSPLERGLSGNTIYF.